A single sample gave rise to the 2 T cell receptor beta chains below, sequenced in a study of cytotoxic CD8 clonotypes in ibrutinib-treated CLL (dated by TCRdb to the early 2020s). The method behind the library was the immunoSEQ multiplex PCR assay. TCRdb limited this immuneACCESS table to in-frame rearrangements with V and J called. A share of clones is missing; checked studies link under half to unresolved V genes, and the rest is unexplained. The sample yields nearly 15,000 clones; over 60% were counted once. More than 9.5% of the sample comes from the top ten. The sample here was PBMCs, taken before ibrutinib treatment. Receptor source: a human donor with chronic lymphocytic leukemia.

The V call is TRBV27, the J call TRBJ2-1; 10 bases are a match to TRBD2. There are 14 residues in the CDR3. V lost 7 bases to trimming and J lost 6 bases; unmatched junction nucleotides: 6. CDR1 is MNHEY and CDR2 is SMNVEV in the germline V gene (reference sequence). DNA for the CDR3: TGTGCCAGCACCCCTGTAGCGGGAGGCAATGAGCAGTTCTTC. Translation gives CASTPVAGGNEQFF.

V and J are TRBV5-4 and TRBJ2-4; D gene ambiguous. The CDR3 extends over 14 amino acids. In germline, CDR1 is SGHNT, CDR2 YYREEE (reference sequence). The V and J ends lost 4 bases and 0 bases respectively, with 8 bases between them. Written as DNA, the CDR3 is TGTGCCAGCAGCGAACCGCTAGCCAAAAACATTCAGTACTTC. Translating gives CASSEPLAKNIQYF.